Following are 25 T cell receptor beta chains from one sample sequenced in a study of naive CD8 T cells in extremely preterm neonates. Study-level results: Compared with older groups, preterm CDR3s were shorter, with fewer N additions and less trimming.

Libraries were prepared by immunoSEQ multiplex PCR; TCRdb keeps only in-frame clonotypes and omits some of them. The sample lists tens of thousands of clones, about nine tenths occurring once. Extremely preterm deliveries at about 22-28 weeks of gestation provided the preterm samples. No antigen has been identified for these receptors. Sequencing was performed on naive CD8+ T cells from cord blood. Source of these receptors: a boy who was born preterm.

The chain combines TRBV30 with TRBJ2-7, with 10 bases that match TRBD1. The CDR3 totals 15 residues. Trimming at V came to 2 bases and at J to 4 bases, leaving 8 bases not matched to a gene. CDR1 is GTSNPN, CDR2 SVGIG, per germline (reference sequence). CDR3 in DNA: TGTGCCTGGAGTCTCGGACAGGGGGGAATGTACGAGCAGTACTTC. Translation: CAWSLGQGGMYEQYF.

The chain joins TRBV4-1 to TRBJ2-6; D may be TRBD1 (6 bases). Germline CDR1 is MGHRA and CDR2 is YSYEKL. V was pared by 3 bases and J by 4 bases, with 7 bases between. This CDR3 has 14 residues. CDR3 sequence (DNA): TGCGCCAGCAGCCACAGGGGAGGGGCCAACGTCCTGACTTTC. It specifies CASSHRGGANVLTF.

The V gene is TRBV9, the J gene TRBJ2-5; TRBD1 aligns across 9 bases. Germline V gives CDR1 SGDLS, CDR2 YYNGEE. V shed 0 bases, J shed 3 bases, and the junction held 0 bases outside the gene matches. CDR3 length: 14 residues. CDR3 nucleotides: TGTGCCAGCAGCGTAGGGGACAGGGAAGAGACCCAGTACTTC. Translating it yields CASSVGDREETQYF.

The rearrangement links TRBV15 to TRBJ1-1, with D maybe TRBD1 (6 bases). CDR1 is LNHNV and CDR2 is YYDKDF in the germline V gene (reference sequence). The CDR3 runs to 14 residues. V gave up 1 base and J gave up 1 base, with 7 bases separating them. In DNA, the CDR3 is TGTGCCACCAGCAGAGCCAGGGGGAACACTGAAGCTTTCTTT. Residues: CATSRARGNTEAFF.

Remarks on this clone: The same CDR3 also results from other DNA sequences found in this sample. The chain carries TRBV30 and TRBJ1-5; TRBD1 aligns across 7 bases. The V and J ends lost 5 bases and 2 bases, in that order; junction bases with no gene match: 0. The CDR3 is 12 residues long. The germline V gene has CDR1 GTSNPN and CDR2 SVGIG (reference sequence). Written as DNA, the CDR3 is TGTGCCTGGGGACAGGGCAATCAGCCCCAGCATTTT. It codes for CAWGQGNQPQHF.

The V gene is TRBV25-1, the J gene TRBJ1-1; 8 bases are a match to TRBD1. This CDR3 contains 15 residues. The germline V gene has CDR1 MGHDK and CDR2 SYGVNS. Trimming took 3 bases from V and 1 from J; bases not matched to a gene: 4. The CDR3 DNA follows: TGTGCCAGCAGTGAGACAGGGGCGCGGAACACTGAAGCTTTCTTT. It is translated as CASSETGARNTEAFF. Looking up the rest from reference TRBV25-1 and TRBJ1-1 gives the full variable domain: EADIYQTPRYLVIGTGKKITLECSQTMGHDKMYWYQQDPGMELHLIHYSYGVNSTEKGDLSSESTVSRIRTEHFPLTLESARPSHTSQYLCASSETGARNTEAFFGQGTRLTVV.

The chain uses TRBV27 and TRBJ2-2, with unresolved D. The CDR3 covers 14 residues. The V gene's germline CDR1 is MNHEY and CDR2 SMNVEV (reference sequence). Trimming cost V 9 bases and J 1 base, with 12 bases left between them. In nucleotides, the CDR3 is TGTGCCAGTAGCTATGGTCTGAACACCGGGGAGCTGTTTTTT. Its protein is CASSYGLNTGELFF.

This chain links TRBV7-9 with TRBJ2-5; no definite D call. This CDR3 is 13 amino acids long. The germline V and J ends were trimmed by 2 bases and 4 bases, with 8 bases remaining between them. In germline, CDR1 is SEHNR, CDR2 FQNEAQ (reference sequence). In nucleotides, the CDR3 is TGTGCCAGCAGCTTAAATCCGGGAGAGACCCAGTACTTC. It encodes CASSLNPGETQYF.

The rearrangement uses TRBV10-2 and TRBJ2-2, with TRBD1 identical over 7 bases. From germline, CDR1 is WSHSY and CDR2 SAAADI. This CDR3 region has 14 residues. Unmatched junction bases numbered 6, after V lost 5 bases and J lost 6 bases. In nucleotides, the CDR3 is TGCGCCAGCAGTCTGGTAGGGGGCGCCGGGGAGCTGTTTTTT. This sequence encodes CASSLVGGAGELFF.

The chain recombines TRBV9 with TRBJ2-3; no clear D. V lost 2 bases and J lost 8, with 12 bases in between. Per the germline V gene, CDR1 is SGDLS and CDR2 is YYNGEE. CDR3 length: 13 amino acids. The CDR3 sequence: CASSVSIVATQYF. In DNA form, the CDR3 reads TGTGCCAGCAGCGTTAGTATAGTAGCTACGCAGTATTTT. Full variable domain (rest looked up from reference TRBV9 and TRBJ2-3): DSGVTQTPKHLITATGQRVTLRCSPRSGDLSVYWYQQSLDQGLQFLIQYYNGEERAKGNILERFSAQQFPDLHSELNLSSLELGDSALYFCASSVSIVATQYFGPGTRLTVL.

The V gene is TRBV27, the J gene TRBJ1-1; 7 bases fit TRBD1. The J segment lost 0 bases and the V segment lost 3 bases, leaving 1 base of the junction unmatched. The length of the CDR3 is 14 residues. Germline lookup yields CDR1 MNHEY and CDR2 SMNVEV (reference sequence). CDR3 sequence (DNA): TGTGCCAGCAGTTTGGGGACAGTGAACACTGAAGCTTTCTTT. Translated, it gives CASSLGTVNTEAFF.

This chain uses TRBV19 with TRBJ1-1; a possible D gene is TRBD1 (6 bases). The CDR3 contains 11 residues. The V end lost 7 bases, the J end lost 4 bases, and 7 bases lay between the germline ends. Germline values: CDR1 LNHDA, CDR2 SQIVND (reference sequence). The CDR3 reads CASTGATEAFF. The CDR3 region has the DNA TGTGCCAGTACGGGGGCCACTGAAGCTTTCTTT.

This chain connects TRBV27 to TRBJ1-2, with TRBD1 matching 9 bases. The CDR3 sequence is 13 residues long. The ends lost 5 bases at V and 4 bases at J; junction bases unmatched: 2. Per germline, CDR1 MNHEY and CDR2 SMNVEV (reference sequence). CDR3 in DNA: TGTGCCAGCAGTCCGACAGGGGGCTATGGCTACACCTTC. Protein: CASSPTGGYGYTF.

The chain couples TRBV6-5 to TRBJ2-7; 10 nucleotides match TRBD2. CDR3 length equals 15 residues. Per the germline V gene, CDR1 is MNHEY and CDR2 is SVGAGI. With 6 bases clipped from V and 1 base from J, the junction kept 6 bases outside the gene matches. The CDR3 sequence: CASSPSGGDSYEQYF. In DNA, the CDR3 is TGTGCCAGCAGCCCCAGCGGGGGGGATTCCTACGAGCAGTACTTC.

The chain uses TRBV19 and TRBJ1-3; no reliable D call. Germline assignment: CDR1 LNHDA and CDR2 SQIVND (reference sequence). The V and J ends lost 0 bases and 0 bases respectively, with 3 bases between them. This CDR3 has 14 amino acids. CDR3 residues: CASSIDSSGNTIYF. In DNA form, the CDR3 reads TGTGCCAGTAGTATAGACAGCTCTGGAAACACCATATATTTT.

The chain combines TRBV7-9 with TRBJ2-3; D call uncertain. The CDR3 length is 16 residues. Per germline, CDR1 SEHNR and CDR2 FQNEAQ (reference sequence). Trimming left V 2 bases short and J 2 bases short, with 14 bases between. The CDR3 region is CASSLPAGIDTDTQYF. CDR3 DNA sequence: TGTGCCAGCAGCTTACCGGCAGGAATAGACACAGATACGCAGTATTTT. The whole variable domain, remainder taken from reference TRBV7-9 and TRBJ2-3, is DTGVSQNPRHKITKRGQNVTFRCDPISEHNRLYWYRQTLGQGPEFLTYFQNEAQLEKSRLLSDRFSAERPKGSFSTLEIQRTEQGDSAMYLCASSLPAGIDTDTQYFGPGTRLTVL.

The rearrangement joins TRBV11-2 to TRBJ1-4; D is possibly TRBD1 (5 bases). This CDR3 contains 11 residues. CDR1 is SGHAT, CDR2 FQNNGV, per germline. Deletions cut 5 bases from V and 7 bases from J, with 5 bases between. The CDR3 loop reads CASSRGEKLFF. CDR3 DNA sequence: TGTGCCAGCAGCAGGGGTGAAAAACTGTTTTTT.

The chain combines TRBV2 with TRBJ1-1; the D is unclear. V shed 9 bases and J shed 1 base, with 3 bases lying between them. The CDR3 is 10 amino acids. Germline lookup yields CDR1 SNHLY and CDR2 FYNNEI. CDR3 DNA sequence: TGTGCCAGACAGAACACTGAAGCTTTCTTT. This sequence encodes CARQNTEAFF.

This clone was seen once. The rearrangement links TRBV12-5 to TRBJ1-1; D remains ambiguous. Trimming pared 2 bases from V and 1 base from J, leaving 5 bases between. Germline assignment: CDR1 LGHNT and CDR2 FRNRAP. The length of the CDR3 is 13 residues. CDR3 sequence reads: CASGLWRNTEAFF. In DNA form, the CDR3 reads TGTGCTAGTGGTTTGTGGAGGAACACTGAAGCTTTCTTT.

Details on this clone: This CDR3 is also generated by other DNA sequences in the sample. The chain has TRBV9 and TRBJ1-1, with D unclear. V was trimmed by 0 bases and J by 1 base, leaving 4 bases between them. Germline V gene data show CDR1 as SGDLS and CDR2 as YYNGEE. The CDR3 consists of 13 residues. Here the CDR3 reads CASSVGTNTEAFF. CDR3 nucleotide sequence: TGTGCCAGCAGCGTAGGGACGAACACTGAAGCTTTCTTT.

The rearrangement links TRBV29-1 to TRBJ2-2, with a possible D match to TRBD1 (5 bases). From germline, CDR1 is SQVTM and CDR2 ANQGSEA. The CDR3 sequence is 11 residues long. V dropped 6 bases and J dropped 5 bases, with 7 bases sitting between them. The DNA of the CDR3 is TGCAGCGTCCACAGGACCGGGGAGCTGTTTTTT. Translation gives CSVHRTGELFF.

The chain links TRBV11-2 to TRBJ1-1, with D unclear. Trimming cost V 5 bases and J 6 bases, with 13 bases left between them. In germline, CDR1 is SGHAT, CDR2 FQNNGV. The CDR3 totals 13 residues. Written as DNA, the CDR3 is TGTGCCAGCAGCCAGACTGGGTGGGCTGAAGCTTTCTTT. This translates into CASSQTGWAEAFF.

The chain uses TRBV9 and TRBJ2-3; a weak D match, TRBD2 (6 bases). With 0 bases removed from V and 1 base from J, the gap between germline ends came to 12 bases. The CDR3 consists of 16 residues. Germline CDR1 reads SGDLS; CDR2 reads YYNGEE. The CDR3 reads CASSVDTSLGTDTQYF. CDR3 bases: TGTGCCAGCAGCGTAGATACTAGCTTAGGCACAGATACGCAGTATTTT.

The chain combines TRBV4-2 with TRBJ2-3; D tentatively reads TRBD1 or TRBD2 (5 bases each). In germline, CDR1 is LGHNA, CDR2 YNFKEQ. There are 14 residues in the CDR3. V lost 1 base, J lost 2 bases, and 7 bases lay in between. This CDR3 reads CASSQGGSTDTQYF. The CDR3 DNA reads TGTGCCAGCAGCCAAGGGGGGTCCACAGATACGCAGTATTTT.

The chain carries TRBV5-4 and TRBJ2-2; a possible D gene is TRBD1 (6 bases). This CDR3 region has 14 residues. Germline loops: CDR1 SGHNT, CDR2 YYREEE (reference sequence). With 0 bases removed from V and 4 bases from J, the gap between germline ends came to 7 bases. The CDR3 loop reads CASSLGGPTGELFF. In DNA, the CDR3 is TGTGCCAGCAGCTTGGGGGGGCCCACCGGGGAGCTGTTTTTT.